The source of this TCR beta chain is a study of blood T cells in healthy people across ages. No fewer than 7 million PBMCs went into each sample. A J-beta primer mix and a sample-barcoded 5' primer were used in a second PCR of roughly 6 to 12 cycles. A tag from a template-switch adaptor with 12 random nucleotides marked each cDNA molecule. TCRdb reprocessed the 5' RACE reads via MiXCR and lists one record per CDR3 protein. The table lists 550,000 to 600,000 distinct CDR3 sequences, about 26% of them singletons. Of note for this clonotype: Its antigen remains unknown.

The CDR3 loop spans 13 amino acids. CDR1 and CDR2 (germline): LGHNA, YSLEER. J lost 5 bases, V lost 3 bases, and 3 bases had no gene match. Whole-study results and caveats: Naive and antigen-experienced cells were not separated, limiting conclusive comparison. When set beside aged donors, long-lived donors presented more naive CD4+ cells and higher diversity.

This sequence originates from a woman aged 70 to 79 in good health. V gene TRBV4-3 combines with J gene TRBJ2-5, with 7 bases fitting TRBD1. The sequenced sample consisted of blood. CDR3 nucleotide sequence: TGCGCCAGCAGCCATGACAGGGTTGAGACCCAGTACTTC. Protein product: CASSHDRVETQYF.